The clone carrying this TCR beta chain was recorded many times. Its specificity is unknown. These data belong to a study of regulatory T cells in long-lasting Graves disease. J gave up 6 bases and V 5 bases, and 13 bases lay outside the gene matches. This CDR3 has 16 residues. The authors built TCR beta libraries using iRepertoire HTBI primers and Arm-PCR of CDR3 regions. As originally analysed: Identification of gene segments yielded more than 60 TRBV and around 13 TRBJ across samples. Using its own MiXCR run on the multiplex PCR reads, TCRdb lists one record per CDR3 protein. It is TCRdb's table, rather than the study itself, that gives the V and J calls and clone size. The sample holds over 300,000 distinct CDR3 sequences, roughly a sixth seen once. Described time point: newly diagnosed GD, antithyroid drugs for less than 3 months. PBMC RNA served as the TCR library source. General study results and limits: Repertoires from persistent disease leaned toward TRBV28, TRBJ1-2 and TRBJ2-5. Persistent Graves' cases showed lower TCR diversity than newly diagnosed cases.

The genes are TRBV12-3 or TRBV12-4 and TRBJ2-7; 10 bases line up with TRBD2. Sequences were derived from peripheral blood mononuclear cells (PBMCs), sampled at new diagnosis, from a patient treated with antithyroid drugs. This clonotype was sampled from a female donor with Graves disease. CDR3: CASSPASGRAFFEQYF. CDR3 bases: TGTGCCAGCAGTCCAGCGAGCGGGAGGGCCTTTTTCGAGCAGTACTTC.